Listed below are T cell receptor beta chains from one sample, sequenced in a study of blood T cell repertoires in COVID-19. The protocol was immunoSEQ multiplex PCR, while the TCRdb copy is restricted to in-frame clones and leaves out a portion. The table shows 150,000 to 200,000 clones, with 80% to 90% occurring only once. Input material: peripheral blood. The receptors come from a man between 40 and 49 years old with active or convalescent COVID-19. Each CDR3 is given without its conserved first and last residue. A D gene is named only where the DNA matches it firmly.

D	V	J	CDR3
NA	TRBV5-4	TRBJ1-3	ASSLDVYSGNTIY
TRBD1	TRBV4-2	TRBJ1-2	ASSSFDRGNYGYT
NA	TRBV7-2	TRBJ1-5	ASTPDSNQPQH
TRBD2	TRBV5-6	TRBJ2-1	ASSLGSRGAHRDEQF
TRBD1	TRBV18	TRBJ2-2	ASSPPGQGTGELF
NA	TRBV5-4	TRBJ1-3	ASSFQGDGNTIY
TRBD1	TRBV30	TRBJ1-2	ASFKGTGKYGYT
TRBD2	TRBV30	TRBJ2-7	AWSVGRGGSYEQY
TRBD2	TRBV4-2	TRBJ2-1	ASSQDLAGGPSNEQF
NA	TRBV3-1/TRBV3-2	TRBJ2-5	ASSQGASETQY
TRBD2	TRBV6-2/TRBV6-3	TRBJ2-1	ASSYGASGVNEQF
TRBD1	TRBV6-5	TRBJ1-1	ASSYGSGTGKKAF
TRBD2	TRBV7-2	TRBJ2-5	ASISRGVAGEAQETQY
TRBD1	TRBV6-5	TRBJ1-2	ASGRDRHTVYGYT
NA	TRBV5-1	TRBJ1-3	ASSLQQGGSGNTIY
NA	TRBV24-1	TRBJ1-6	ATFFLRDTNSPLH
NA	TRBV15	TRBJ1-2	ATSRDYSDYGYT
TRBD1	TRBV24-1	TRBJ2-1	ATSDFPGGSYNEQF
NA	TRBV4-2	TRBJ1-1	ASSQEVQNTEAF
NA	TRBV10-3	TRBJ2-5	AISESQKETQY
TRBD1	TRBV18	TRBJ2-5	ASSPLRDRHQETQY
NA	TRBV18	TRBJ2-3	ASSPVGSTDTQY
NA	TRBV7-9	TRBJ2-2	ASSPRLANTGELF
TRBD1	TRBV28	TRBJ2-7	ASNGQGGWREQY
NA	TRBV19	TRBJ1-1	ASSIDRVERNTEAF
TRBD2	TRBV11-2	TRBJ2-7	ASSPSVGGGAGEQY
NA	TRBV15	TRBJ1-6	ATSRDPGVNSPLH
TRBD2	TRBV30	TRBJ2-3	AWSASGTSGTDTQY
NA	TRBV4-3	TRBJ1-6	ASSQDRRGNSPLH
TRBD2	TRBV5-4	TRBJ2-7	ASSLDPGTTIKGEQY
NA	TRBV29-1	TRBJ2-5	SGGESRETQY
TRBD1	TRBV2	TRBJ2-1	ASSDDRGPNNEQF
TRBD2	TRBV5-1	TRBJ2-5	ASTYSGGASETQY
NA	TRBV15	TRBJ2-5	ATSRDRSQGETQY
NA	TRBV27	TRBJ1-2	ASRPTGDYGYT
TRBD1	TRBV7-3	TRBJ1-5	ASSLGGTGGQPQH
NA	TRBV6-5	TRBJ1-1	ASSPPEGGTEAF
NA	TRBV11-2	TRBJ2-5	ASSLDLGNGVTQY
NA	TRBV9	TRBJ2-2	ASSVGSSPTGELF
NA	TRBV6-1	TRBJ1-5	ASSEGQEINQPQH
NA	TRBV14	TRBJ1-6	ASSTLGGDSPLH
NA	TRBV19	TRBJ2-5	ASSKARNVETQY
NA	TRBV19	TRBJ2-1	ASSPRGGRFTEQF
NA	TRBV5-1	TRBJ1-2	ASSPDSFNYGYT
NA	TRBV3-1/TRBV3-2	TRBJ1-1	ASSQDYQGFFTEAF
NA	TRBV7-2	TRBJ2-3	ASSLGASARTDTQY
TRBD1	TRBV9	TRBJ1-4	ASSVGDRGLGEKLF
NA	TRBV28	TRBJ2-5	ASSLFLSQETQY
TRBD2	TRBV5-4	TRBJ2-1	ASSFSGGGAYNEQF
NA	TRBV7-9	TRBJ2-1	ASSVRDIDNEQF